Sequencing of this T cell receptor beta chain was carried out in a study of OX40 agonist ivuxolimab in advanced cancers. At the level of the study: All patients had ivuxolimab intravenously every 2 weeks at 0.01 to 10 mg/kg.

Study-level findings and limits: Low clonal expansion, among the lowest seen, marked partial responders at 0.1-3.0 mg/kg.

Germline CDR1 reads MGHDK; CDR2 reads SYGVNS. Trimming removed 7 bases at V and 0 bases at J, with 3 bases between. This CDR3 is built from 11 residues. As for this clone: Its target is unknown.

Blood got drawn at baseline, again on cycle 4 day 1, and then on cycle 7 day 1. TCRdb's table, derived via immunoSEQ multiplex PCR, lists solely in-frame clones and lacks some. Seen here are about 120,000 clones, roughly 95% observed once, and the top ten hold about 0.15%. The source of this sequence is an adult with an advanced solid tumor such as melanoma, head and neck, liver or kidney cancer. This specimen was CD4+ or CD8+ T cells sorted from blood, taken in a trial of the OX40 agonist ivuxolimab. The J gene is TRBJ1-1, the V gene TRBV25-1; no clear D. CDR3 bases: TGTGCCAGCAAGGTGAACACTGAAGCTTTCTTT. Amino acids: CASKVNTEAFF.